This T cell receptor (beta chain) was profiled in a study of CD8+ T cells in alopecia areata. At the level of the study: After 6 to 18 months of tofacitinib, follow-up continued 6 months off drug.

Germline CDR1 GTSNPN, CDR2 SVGIG (reference sequence). The CDR3 extends over 14 amino acids. V lost 4 bases and J lost 1; bases outside the gene matches: 3. Alopecia areata patients provided lesional scalp punch biopsies and peripheral blood, both collected for the study. Study-wide points: The study found higher clonality in lesional than normal scalp, especially in alopecia totalis/universalis.

After isolation, RNA underwent reverse transcription to generate cDNA as the sequencing template. Libraries were prepared by immunoSEQ multiplex PCR; TCRdb keeps only in-frame clonotypes and omits some of them. The repertoire holds about 180,000 clones, with 63% as singletons. About this clone itself: Its antigen remains unknown.

Source: CD4+ T cells sorted from blood, taken at week 0. The V call is TRBV30, the J call TRBJ2-1, with 8 bases matching TRBD2. The sequence came from a human donor with alopecia areata. CDR3 protein: CAWTGGGSYNEQFF. In DNA form, the CDR3 reads TGTGCCTGGACTGGCGGGGGGTCCTACAATGAGCAGTTCTTC.